This T cell receptor (beta chain) originates from a study of T cell changes during pregnancy in multiple sclerosis. The germline V gene encodes CDR1 KGHSH and CDR2 LQKENI. With 8 bases removed from V and 1 base from J, the gap between germline ends came to 10 bases. The CDR3 extends over 13 amino acids. The table came from immunoSEQ multiplex PCR; TCRdb's copy has only in-frame clones and leaves some out. The sample has roughly 40,000 clones; roughly nine tenths are singletons. The source of this sequence is a female donor with multiple sclerosis, enrolled in a pregnancy study. This chain connects TRBV18 to TRBJ2-3, with D perhaps TRBD1 (6 bases). Sample: peripheral blood, taken before pregnancy. In nucleotides, the CDR3 is TGTGCCAGCCCACAGGGAGGCACAGATACGCAGTATTTT. It translates to CASPQGGTDTQYF.